The 6 T cell receptor beta chains reported below all come from one sample, sequenced in a study of naive and memory T cell subsets. Both TRBC1 and TRBC2 were covered by a beta constant-region primer of two equimolar oligonucleotides. Nested alpha and beta constant-region primers with the SP2 primer drove four PCR rounds on ligated cDNA. MiXCR was run by TCRdb on the UMI-ligation and nested PCR reads, yielding one entry per CDR3 protein. In the table there are roughly 24,000 distinct CDR3 sequences, around 8.8% of which are singletons. The specimen was central memory CD8+ T cells from blood. These receptors were collected from a human donor in good health.

This clonotype was found a few times. The chain combines TRBV28 with TRBJ2-5; D ambiguous. Germline assignment: CDR1 MDHEN and CDR2 SYDVKM. V shed 3 bases and J shed 1 base, with 9 bases lying between them. The CDR3 is 14 amino acids. The CDR3 DNA reads as TGTGCCAGCAGTTTGTTACAGATCCAAGAGACCCAGTACTTC. This codes for CASSLLQIQETQYF.

The chain has TRBV27 and TRBJ2-7; 7 nucleotides agree with TRBD1. The V and J ends lost 6 bases and 7 bases, in that order; junction bases with no gene match: 18. This CDR3 is 16 amino acids long. Germline values: CDR1 MNHEY, CDR2 SMNVEV (reference sequence). The CDR3 region is CASSSSPGTEGFEQYF. The CDR3 bases are TGTGCCAGCAGCTCTTCGCCCGGGACAGAGGGATTTGAGCAGTACTTC.

This clonotype appeared many times. V usage is TRBV6-5 and J usage is TRBJ2-2; 11 bases match TRBD2. The CDR3 runs to 17 residues. Germline CDR1 and CDR2: MNHEY and SVGAGI. J lost 3 bases, V lost 5 bases, and 8 bases had no gene match. Here the CDR3 reads CASSTLAGGGDTGELFF. CDR3 nucleotide sequence: TGTGCCAGCAGTACTTTAGCGGGAGGGGGGGACACCGGGGAGCTGTTTTTT.

This chain joins TRBV6-7 and TRBJ2-1; D gene unclear. TRBV6-7 is labeled an ORF, and its function is uncertain. The CDR3 has 12 amino acids. Deletions cut 7 bases from V and 9 bases from J, with 13 bases between. CDR3 DNA sequence: TGTGCCAGCACCCCTTGGGAATCTGAGCAGTTCTTC. Its protein product is CASTPWESEQFF.

There are many counts of this clonotype. The chain recombines TRBV6-2 or TRBV6-3 with TRBJ2-1; no definite D call. Germline-derived CDR1 and CDR2 are MNHEY and SVGEGT. Trimming pared 10 bases from V and 0 bases from J, leaving 10 bases between. This CDR3 has 13 amino acids. CDR3 amino acids: CATNEYSYNEQFF. The CDR3 DNA reads TGTGCCACCAACGAGTACTCCTACAATGAGCAGTTCTTC.

The sample holds many counts of this clonotype. The chain recombines TRBV20-1 with TRBJ1-1; 7 bases map to TRBD1. Germline V gene lookup returns CDR1 DFQATT and CDR2 SNEGSKA (reference sequence). The V gene end was trimmed by 0 bases and the J gene end by 0 bases; junction bases not matched to a gene: 7. CDR3 length: 16 residues. For the CDR3, the DNA is TGCAGTGCTAGAGACGCGGACAGGACCATGAACACTGAAGCTTTCTTT. Translating it yields CSARDADRTMNTEAFF.